This T cell receptor beta chain stems from a study of sequential checkpoint blockade in melanoma. The method was immunoSEQ multiplex PCR; TCRdb's version includes in-frame clones alone and lacks a portion of them. The table lists roughly 20,000 clones, 75% to 85% of them singletons, with roughly two fifths in the top ten. This CDR3 is built from 14 residues. CDR1 PRHDT and CDR2 FYEKMQ come from the germline V gene (reference sequence). The ends lost 5 bases at V and 9 bases at J; junction bases unmatched: 9. Regarding treatment: randomized to nivolumab then ipilimumab (arm A) or the reverse (arm B). No patient had prior DNA-damaging chemotherapy.

The receptor's source is a human donor with melanoma. The chain couples TRBV13 to TRBJ2-1; 8 nucleotides align to TRBD2. Source: CD8+ T cells sorted from blood (inferred from file names), taken from a patient given nivolumab and ipilimumab in sequence. The CDR3 is CASSPIGTRGEQFF. CDR3 nucleotide sequence: TGTGCCAGCAGCCCCATCGGGACTAGGGGTGAGCAGTTCTTC.